This note documents a single T cell receptor beta chain sequence. What it binds is unknown. The data are from a study of cytomegalovirus exposure and HLA in healthy donors. Broader study findings: The authors judged a highly shared variant cluster likely a sequencing artifact.

60 Vbeta and 13 Jbeta primers were used in PCR. Only in-frame clones appear in the TCRdb table, and some are missing; sequencing was by immunoSEQ multiplex PCR. The data contain about 140,000 clones, about 74% of them singletons. This sequence originates from a man aged 25-40 years in good health and CMV-seronegative. The sample taken for sequencing was PBMCs.

CDR3 nucleotides: TGTGCCAGCAGCTTATCATTAGGGGTCGCGAAGCTCTACGAGCAGTACTTC. Translation gives CASSLSLGVAKLYEQYF. The chain recombines TRBV7-9 with TRBJ2-7; TRBD1 is a possible D gene (5 bases). Germline CDR1 reads SEHNR; CDR2 reads FQNEAQ (reference sequence). The CDR3 runs to 17 residues. Trimming removed 2 bases at V and 3 bases at J, with 20 bases between.